Listed below are T cell receptor beta chains from one sample, sequenced in a study of CD4+ T cells in melanoma. Produced via immunoSEQ multiplex PCR; TCRdb's table is partial and in-frame only. This table holds tens of thousands of clones, roughly three quarters found once. The sequencing sample was made of tumor tissue. The origin of the receptors is a human donor with melanoma. Both conserved end residues are part of each CDR3. Fields, in order: D gene, V gene, J gene, clone size, CDR3 protein, CDR3 DNA. The D gene is left open where the match is weak. Size tells how often a clone was seen (once, few, many) or the class of an expanded clone, and some rows leave it out.

.	TRBV7-2	TRBJ2-7	.	CASSFRLTPYEQYF	TGTGCCAGCAGCTTTCGTTTGACCCCCTACGAGCAGTACTTC
.	TRBV7-6	TRBJ1-5	.	CASSLWQDHQPQHF	TGTGCCAGCAGCTTGTGGCAGGACCATCAGCCCCAGCATTTT
.	TRBV10-3	TRBJ2-7	.	CAISADSRKADEQYF	TGTGCCATCAGTGCCGACAGCAGAAAGGCGGACGAGCAGTACTTC
.	TRBV11-2	TRBJ2-7	.	CASSSGIFSYEQYF	TGTGCCAGCAGCTCCGGGATATTCTCCTACGAGCAGTACTTC
.	TRBV11-1	TRBJ2-7	.	CASSLFAGERFHEQYF	TGTGCCAGCAGCTTATTCGCTGGGGAAAGATTCCACGAGCAGTACTTC
.	TRBV7-8	TRBJ1-5	many	CASSLSFGFHNQPQHF	TGTGCCAGCAGCTTAAGCTTCGGGTTCCATAATCAGCCCCAGCATTTT
.	TRBV14	TRBJ2-3	.	CASSDGPSTDTQYF	TGTGCCAGCAGCGATGGTCCGAGCACAGATACGCAGTATTTT
TRBD1	TRBV30	TRBJ2-1	few	CAWSVRTGFGNEQFF	TGTGCCTGGAGTGTAAGGACAGGGTTTGGTAATGAGCAGTTCTTC
TRBD1	TRBV5-6	TRBJ1-1	.	CASSPGQGTEAFF	TGTGCCAGCAGCCCGGGACAGGGTACTGAAGCTTTCTTT
.	TRBV7-8	TRBJ2-7	many	CASSSRTDSYEQYF	TGTGCCAGCAGCTCCCGGACCGACTCCTACGAGCAGTACTTC
.	TRBV6-6	TRBJ1-2	many	CASSPPGYGYTF	TGTGCCAGCAGTCCCCCAGGTTATGGCTACACCTTC
TRBD1	TRBV6-5	TRBJ1-2	.	CASRPGQGYGYTF	TGTGCCAGCAGACCGGGACAGGGTTATGGCTACACCTTC
.	TRBV5-1	TRBJ2-2	.	CASSLGGPELFF	TGCGCCAGCAGCTTGGGCGGTCCGGAGCTGTTTTTT
.	TRBV5-6	TRBJ2-7	.	CASSSLPGVNVMTSYEQYF	TGTGCCAGCAGCTCCTTGCCAGGGGTGAATGTAATGACCTCCTACGAGCAGTACTTC
.	TRBV7-6	TRBJ2-3	.	CASSLAAGVDTQYF	TGTGCCAGCAGCTTAGCGGCTGGGGTAGATACGCAGTATTTT
.	TRBV15	TRBJ1-5	.	CATSRDGGYSNQPQHF	TGTGCCACCAGCAGAGATGGGGGGTATAGCAATCAGCCCCAGCATTTT
.	TRBV20-1	TRBJ2-2	.	CSATNTGELFF	TGCAGTGCTACTAACACCGGGGAGCTGTTTTTT
.	TRBV7-9	TRBJ2-1	.	CASRDGSVADSIYNEQFF	TGTGCCAGCAGAGATGGATCGGTGGCAGATAGCATATACAATGAGCAGTTCTTC
TRBD2	TRBV6-4	TRBJ2-2	few	CASSEYGGTGELFF	TGTGCCAGCAGTGAATACGGGGGGACCGGGGAGCTGTTTTTT
TRBD1	TRBV18	TRBJ2-5	.	CASSRTTGGEETQYF	TGTGCCAGCTCACGCACGACAGGGGGCGAGGAGACCCAGTACTTC
TRBD2	TRBV2	TRBJ2-7	few	CASRDTSGSYEQYF	TGTGCCAGCAGGGATACTAGCGGGTCCTACGAGCAGTACTTC
TRBD2	TRBV6-5	TRBJ2-7	few	CASSYSGEGRYEQYF	TGTGCCAGCAGTTACTCGGGGGAGGGGAGGTACGAGCAGTACTTC
.	TRBV9	TRBJ1-2	few	CASSARQSHSANYGYTF	TGTGCCAGCAGCGCCAGACAATCGCATTCAGCTAACTATGGCTACACCTTC
.	TRBV6-1	TRBJ2-7	medium-sized	CASSEAREQYF	TGTGCCAGCAGTGAAGCGCGCGAGCAGTACTTC
.	TRBV6-5	TRBJ2-5	.	CASSYTLNSVETQYF	TGTGCCAGCAGTTACACGCTAAATAGCGTAGAGACCCAGTACTTC
TRBD1	TRBV4-1	TRBJ1-2	.	CASSQGPQGGTWGYTF	TGCGCCAGCAGCCAAGGGCCACAGGGGGGAACTTGGGGCTACACCTTC
.	TRBV7-6	TRBJ2-3	.	CASSFDGAGGPKDTQYF	TGTGCCAGCAGCTTTGATGGGGCCGGGGGGCCCAAAGATACGCAGTATTTT